This T cell receptor (beta chain) appears in the sequencing data of a study of blood T cell repertoires in COVID-19. TCRdb's copy holds only in-frame clones and misses some; the assay was immunoSEQ multiplex PCR. The sample consists of fewer than 400,000 clones, roughly nine tenths of them appearing once. The CDR3 is 17 residues long. Trimming cost V 3 bases and J 0 bases; bases outside gene matches: 6. CDR1 is SGHDT and CDR2 is YYEEEE in the germline V gene. The sequenced sample was peripheral blood. This TCR came from a woman in her twenties or thirties with COVID-19, enrolled during active disease. The gene calls are TRBV5-6 and TRBJ2-6; 7 nucleotides align to TRBD1. CDR3 sequence (DNA): TGTGCCAGCAGCTGGGGACAGCCTTACTCTGGGGCCAACGTCCTGACTTTC. Protein: CASSWGQPYSGANVLTF. The full variable domain, in which reference TRBV5-6 and TRBJ2-6 provide the parts outside the CDR3, is DAGVTQSPTHLIKTRGQQVTLRCSPKSGHDTVSWYQQALGQGPQFIFQYYEEEERQRGNFPDRFSGHQFPNYSSELNVNALLLGDSALYLCASSWGQPYSGANVLTFGAGSRLTVL.